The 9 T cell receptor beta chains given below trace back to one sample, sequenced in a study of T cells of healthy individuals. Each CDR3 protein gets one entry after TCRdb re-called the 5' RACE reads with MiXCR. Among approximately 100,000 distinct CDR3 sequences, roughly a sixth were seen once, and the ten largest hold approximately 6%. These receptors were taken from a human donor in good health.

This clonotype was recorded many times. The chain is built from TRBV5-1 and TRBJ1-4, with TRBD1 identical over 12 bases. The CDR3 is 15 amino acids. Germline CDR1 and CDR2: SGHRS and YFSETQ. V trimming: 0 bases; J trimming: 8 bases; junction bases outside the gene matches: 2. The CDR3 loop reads CASSLAGTGGEKLFF. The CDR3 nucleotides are TGCGCCAGCAGCTTGGCCGGGACAGGGGGCGAAAAACTGTTTTTT.

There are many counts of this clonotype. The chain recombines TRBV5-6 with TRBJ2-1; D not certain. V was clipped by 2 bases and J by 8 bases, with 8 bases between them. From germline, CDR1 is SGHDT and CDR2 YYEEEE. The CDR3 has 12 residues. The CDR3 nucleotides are TGTGCCAGCAGCTTAAGGGTAGATGAGCAGTTCTTC. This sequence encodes CASSLRVDEQFF.

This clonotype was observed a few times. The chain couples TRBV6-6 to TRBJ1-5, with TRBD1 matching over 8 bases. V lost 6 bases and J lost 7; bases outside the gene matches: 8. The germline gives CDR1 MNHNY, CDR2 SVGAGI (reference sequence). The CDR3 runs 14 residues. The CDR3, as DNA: TGTGCCAGCAGCCACGGACAGGGCAGCCAGCCCCAGCATTTT. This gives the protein CASSHGQGSQPQHF.

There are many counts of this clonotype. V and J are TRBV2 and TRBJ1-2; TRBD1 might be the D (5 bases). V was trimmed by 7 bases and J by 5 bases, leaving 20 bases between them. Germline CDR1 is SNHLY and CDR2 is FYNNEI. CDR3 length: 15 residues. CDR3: CASTGRGSGSYGYTF. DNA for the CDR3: TGTGCCAGCACCGGACGGGGGTCGGGATCTTATGGCTACACCTTC.

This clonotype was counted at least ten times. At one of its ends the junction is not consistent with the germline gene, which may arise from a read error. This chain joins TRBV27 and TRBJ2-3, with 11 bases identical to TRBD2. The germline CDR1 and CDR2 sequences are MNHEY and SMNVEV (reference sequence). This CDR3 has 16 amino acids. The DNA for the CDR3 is TGTGCCAGCCGTTTCCGACTAGCGGGGACCACAGATACGCAGTATTTT. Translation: CASRFRLAGTTDTQYF.

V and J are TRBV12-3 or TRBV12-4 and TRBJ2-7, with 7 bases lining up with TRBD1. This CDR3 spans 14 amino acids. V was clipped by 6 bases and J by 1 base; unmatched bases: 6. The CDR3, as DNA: TGTGCCAGCAGCTGGACAGGAACGTCCTACGAGCAGTACTTC. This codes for CASSWTGTSYEQYF.

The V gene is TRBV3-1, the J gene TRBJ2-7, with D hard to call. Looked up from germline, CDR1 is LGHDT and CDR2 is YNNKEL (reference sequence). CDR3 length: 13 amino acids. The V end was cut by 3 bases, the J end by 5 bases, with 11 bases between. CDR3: CASSHTLRNEQYF. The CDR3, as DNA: TGTGCCAGCAGCCATACCCTCCGGAACGAGCAGTACTTC.

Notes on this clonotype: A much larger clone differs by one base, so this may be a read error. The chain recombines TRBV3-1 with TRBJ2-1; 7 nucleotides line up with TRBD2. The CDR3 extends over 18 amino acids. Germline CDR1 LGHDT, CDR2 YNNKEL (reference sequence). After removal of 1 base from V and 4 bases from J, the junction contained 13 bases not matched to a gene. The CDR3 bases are TGTGCCAGCAGCCAAGGTCGGAGAGCGGGAATACTTTACAATGAGCAGTTCTTC. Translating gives CASSQGRRAGILYNEQFF.

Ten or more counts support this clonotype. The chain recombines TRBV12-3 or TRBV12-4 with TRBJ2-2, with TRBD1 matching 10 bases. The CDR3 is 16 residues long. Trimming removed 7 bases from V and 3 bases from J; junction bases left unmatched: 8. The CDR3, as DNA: TGTGCCAGCAAGAGACAGGGGGCGCAATACACCGGGGAGCTGTTTTTT. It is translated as CASKRQGAQYTGELFF.